Shown below are 22 T cell receptor beta chains from a single sample sequenced in a study of T cells expressing NK-cell markers. TCRdb reprocessed the 5' RACE reads; each CDR3 protein has one entry and no DNA is given. Its listing shows approximately 460,000 distinct CDR3 sequences. The sample comprised blood T cells: a sorted CD56 or NKG2C T cell subset, CD4+ or CD8+ T cells, or bulk PBMC T cells (not recorded which). All receptors derive from a woman aged 18-70 years in good health.

The chain uses TRBV29-1 and TRBJ2-3; with no DNA, the TCRdb D assignment of TRBD2 cannot be verified. Per germline, CDR1 SQVTM and CDR2 ANQGSEA. This CDR3 region has 13 residues. CDR3 sequence: CSVEGLAGVTQYF.

The chain uses TRBV19 and TRBJ1-5. The CDR3 is 17 amino acids. The V gene's germline CDR1 is LNHDA and CDR2 SQIVND (reference sequence). The CDR3: CASSMGEGFASNQPQHF. The full variable domain, its missing parts supplied by reference TRBV19 and TRBJ1-5, is DGGITQSPKYLFRKEGQNVTLSCEQNLNHDAMYWYRQDPGQGLRLIYYSQIVNDFQKGDIAEGYSVSREKKESFPLTVTSAQKNPTAFYLCASSMGEGFASNQPQHFGDGTRLSIL.

This CDR3 is CASSDPADGGGYGYTF. The chain employs TRBV7-8 and TRBJ1-2. Germline V gene data show CDR1 as SGHVS and CDR2 as FQNEAQ. The CDR3 extends over 16 amino acids.

This sequence joins TRBV27 and TRBJ1-5; TCRdb's D call, TRBD1, is unchecked because there is no DNA. This CDR3 spans 14 amino acids. From germline, CDR1 is MNHEY and CDR2 SMNVEV (reference sequence). The chain's CDR3 is CASSLYRGNQPQHF.

V is TRBV20-1 and J is TRBJ2-5; TCRdb calls TRBD2, which cannot be checked without DNA. CDR1 is DFQATT, CDR2 SNEGSKA, per germline (reference sequence). This CDR3 contains 15 residues. The chain's CDR3 is CSAGGPSGEQETQYF.

This sequence joins TRBV6-5 and TRBJ2-3; TCRdb lists TRBD2, though no DNA is available to test this call. The CDR3 is 18 amino acids. Germline V CDR1 and CDR2: MNHEY, SVGAGI. CDR3 protein: CASSYGLSEGPSTDTQYF.

The rearrangement links TRBV5-5 to TRBJ2-2; no DNA is available, so the TRBD2 call from TCRdb remains unchecked. Germline V gives CDR1 SGHKS, CDR2 YYEKEE (reference sequence). The CDR3 runs to 16 residues. CDR3 in amino acids: CASSLIAGGVTGELFF.

The chain has TRBV7-2 and TRBJ2-1. Germline V gene sequence: CDR1 SGHTA, CDR2 FQGNSA. This CDR3 has 13 amino acids. The CDR3 here is CASSFQPYNEQFF.

The J gene is TRBJ2-1, the V gene TRBV9; lacking DNA, the TRBD2 call made by TCRdb goes unchecked. Germline CDR1 reads SGDLS; CDR2 reads YYNGEE. The CDR3 sequence is 17 residues long. CDR3 amino acids: CASSTHLQLADNNEQFF.

This chain connects TRBV27 to TRBJ2-7; without DNA, the TCRdb call of TRBD2 cannot be checked. Germline CDR1 and CDR2: MNHEY and SMNVEV (reference sequence). The CDR3 contains 15 residues. This CDR3 is CASSFARSGDYEQYF.

The J gene is TRBJ1-1, the V gene TRBV7-9. The CDR3 is 14 amino acids. The germline CDR1 and CDR2 sequences are SEHNR and FQNEAQ (reference sequence). This CDR3 is CASSLEVANTEAFF.

The chain employs TRBV29-1 and TRBJ2-3; without DNA, the TCRdb call of TRBD2 cannot be checked. The CDR3 is 16 amino acids. In germline, CDR1 is SQVTM, CDR2 ANQGSEA. CDR3 amino acids: CSVEASISGSTDTQYF.

V and J are TRBV5-1 and TRBJ2-1; TCRdb picks TRBD2, but there is no DNA to check that call. The CDR3 has 15 amino acids. Germline V CDR1 and CDR2: SGHRS, YFSETQ. The CDR3: CASSLGAGGNNEQFF.

The chain joins TRBV7-2 to TRBJ1-1; as DNA is missing, the TRBD1 call by TCRdb cannot be tested. Germline V lookup: CDR1 SGHTA, CDR2 FQGNSA. The CDR3 covers 14 residues. CDR3 protein: CASRLTGMNTEAFF.

This sequence joins TRBV7-2 and TRBJ1-5. From germline, CDR1 is SGHTA and CDR2 FQGNSA. The CDR3 runs to 13 residues. CDR3 sequence: CASGPAVNQPQHF.

The chain couples TRBV20-1 to TRBJ2-1. The germline CDR1 and CDR2 sequences are DFQATT and SNEGSKA (reference sequence). The CDR3 loop spans 13 amino acids. This CDR3 reads CSAIRSSYNEQFF.

The chain's CDR3 is CASSLSGMGETQYF. The chain is built from TRBV7-3 and TRBJ2-5; TCRdb's assignment of TRBD1 cannot be checked, as there is no DNA. This CDR3 spans 14 amino acids. The germline V gene encodes CDR1 SGHTA and CDR2 FQGTGA. The full variable domain, with the rest looked up from reference TRBV7-3 and TRBJ2-5, is GAGVSQTPSNKVTEKGKYVELRCDPISGHTALYWYRQSLGQGPEFLIYFQGTGAADDSGLPNDRFFAVRPEGSVSTLKIQRTERGDSAVYLCASSLSGMGETQYFGPGTRLLVL.

The genes are TRBV29-1 and TRBJ2-1. This CDR3 is 14 amino acids long. Germline assignment: CDR1 SQVTM and CDR2 ANQGSEA. CDR3 residues: CSVDEGYSYNEQFF.

The J gene is TRBJ2-1, the V gene TRBV7-2; TCRdb returns TRBD1, unconfirmable since there is no DNA. Germline V gene lookup returns CDR1 SGHTA and CDR2 FQGNSA. The CDR3 is 16 residues long. The CDR3 sequence is CASSPPLPSSYNEQFF.

The chain recombines TRBV7-2 with TRBJ2-3; TCRdb lists TRBD1, though no DNA is available to test this call. The germline CDR1 and CDR2 sequences are SGHTA and FQGNSA. This CDR3 comprises 14 residues. CDR3 protein: CASSPGRSTDTQYF.

Here the CDR3 reads CASSESDRAHESLFF. V and J are TRBV25-1 and TRBJ1-4; TCRdb's D call, TRBD1, is unchecked because there is no DNA. Germline V CDR1 and CDR2: MGHDK, SYGVNS. The length of the CDR3 is 15 residues.

The chain employs TRBV20-1 and TRBJ2-1; TCRdb returns TRBD2, unconfirmable since there is no DNA. The CDR3 length is 16 residues. Germline CDR1 DFQATT, CDR2 SNEGSKA (reference sequence). This CDR3 reads CSARDEAGSSYNEQFF.